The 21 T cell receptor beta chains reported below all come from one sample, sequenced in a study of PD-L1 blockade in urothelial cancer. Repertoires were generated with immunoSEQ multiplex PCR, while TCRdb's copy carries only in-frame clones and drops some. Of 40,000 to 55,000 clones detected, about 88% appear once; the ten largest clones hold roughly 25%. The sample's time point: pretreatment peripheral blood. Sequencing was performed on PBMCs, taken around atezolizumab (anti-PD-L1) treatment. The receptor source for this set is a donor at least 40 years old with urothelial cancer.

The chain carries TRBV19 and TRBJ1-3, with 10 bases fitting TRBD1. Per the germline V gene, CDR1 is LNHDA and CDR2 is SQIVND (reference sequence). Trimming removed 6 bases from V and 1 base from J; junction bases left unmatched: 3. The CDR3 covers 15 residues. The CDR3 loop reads CASRGTGDSGNTIYF. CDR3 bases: TGTGCCAGTAGGGGGACAGGGGATTCTGGAAACACCATATATTTT.

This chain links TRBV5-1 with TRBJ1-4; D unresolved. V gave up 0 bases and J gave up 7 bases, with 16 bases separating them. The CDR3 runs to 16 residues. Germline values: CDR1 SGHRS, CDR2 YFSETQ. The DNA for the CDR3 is TGCGCCAGCAGCTTGGGCCTGACGGAGCAAGGTGAAAAACTGTTTTTT. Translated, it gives CASSLGLTEQGEKLFF.

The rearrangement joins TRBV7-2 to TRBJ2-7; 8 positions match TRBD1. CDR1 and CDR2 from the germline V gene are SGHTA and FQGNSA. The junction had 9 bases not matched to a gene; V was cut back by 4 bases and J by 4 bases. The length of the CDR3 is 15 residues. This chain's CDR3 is CASSSWDRPPYEQYF. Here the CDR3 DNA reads TGTGCCAGCAGCTCCTGGGACAGGCCCCCTTACGAGCAGTACTTC.

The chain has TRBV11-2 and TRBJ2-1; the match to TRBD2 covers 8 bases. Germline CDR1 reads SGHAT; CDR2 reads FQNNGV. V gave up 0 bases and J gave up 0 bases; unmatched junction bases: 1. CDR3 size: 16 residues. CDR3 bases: TGTGCCAGCAGCTTAGACGGACTAGCCTCCTACAATGAGCAGTTCTTC. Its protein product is CASSLDGLASYNEQFF.

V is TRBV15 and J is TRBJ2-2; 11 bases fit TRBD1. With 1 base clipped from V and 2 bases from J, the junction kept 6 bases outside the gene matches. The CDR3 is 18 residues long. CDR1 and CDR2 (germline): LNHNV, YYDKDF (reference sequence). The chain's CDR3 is CATSRGGQGARNTGELFF. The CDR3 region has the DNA TGTGCCACCAGCAGAGGTGGACAGGGGGCACGAAACACCGGGGAGCTGTTTTTT.

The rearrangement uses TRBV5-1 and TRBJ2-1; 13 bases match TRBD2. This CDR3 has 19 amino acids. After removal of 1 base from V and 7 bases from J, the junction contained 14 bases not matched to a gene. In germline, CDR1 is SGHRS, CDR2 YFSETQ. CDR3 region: CASSLSLQLAGGPGNEQFF. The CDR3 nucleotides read TGCGCCAGCAGCTTGTCCCTCCAACTAGCGGGAGGGCCTGGGAATGAGCAGTTCTTC. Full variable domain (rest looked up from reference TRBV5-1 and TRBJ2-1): KAGVTQTPRYLIKTRGQQVTLSCSPISGHRSVSWYQQTPGQGLQFLFEYFSETQRNKGNFPGRFSGRQFSNSRSEMNVSTLELGDSALYLCASSLSLQLAGGPGNEQFFGPGTRLTVL.

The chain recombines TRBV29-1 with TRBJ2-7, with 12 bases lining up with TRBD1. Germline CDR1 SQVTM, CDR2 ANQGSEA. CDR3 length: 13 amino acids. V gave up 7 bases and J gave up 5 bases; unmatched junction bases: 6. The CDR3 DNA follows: TGCAGCGCCGAGGGGACAGGGGGCCACGAGCAGTACTTC. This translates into CSAEGTGGHEQYF.

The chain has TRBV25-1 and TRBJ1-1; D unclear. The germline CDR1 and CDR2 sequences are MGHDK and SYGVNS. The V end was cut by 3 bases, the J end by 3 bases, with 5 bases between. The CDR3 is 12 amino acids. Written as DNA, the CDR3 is TGTGCCAGCAGTGATCTGTACACTGAAGCTTTCTTT. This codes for CASSDLYTEAFF.

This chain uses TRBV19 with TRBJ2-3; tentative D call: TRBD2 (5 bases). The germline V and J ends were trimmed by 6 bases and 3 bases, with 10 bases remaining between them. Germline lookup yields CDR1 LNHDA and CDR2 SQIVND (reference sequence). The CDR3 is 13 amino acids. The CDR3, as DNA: TGTGCCAGTAGCGGGGTGAAGACAGATACGCAGTATTTT. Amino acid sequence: CASSGVKTDTQYF.

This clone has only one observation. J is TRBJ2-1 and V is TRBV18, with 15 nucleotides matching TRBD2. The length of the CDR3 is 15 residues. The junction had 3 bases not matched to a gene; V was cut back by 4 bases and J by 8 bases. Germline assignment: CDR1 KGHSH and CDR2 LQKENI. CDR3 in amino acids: CASSQRTSGRDEQFF. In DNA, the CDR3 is TGTGCCAGCTCACAACGGACTAGCGGGAGGGATGAGCAGTTCTTC.

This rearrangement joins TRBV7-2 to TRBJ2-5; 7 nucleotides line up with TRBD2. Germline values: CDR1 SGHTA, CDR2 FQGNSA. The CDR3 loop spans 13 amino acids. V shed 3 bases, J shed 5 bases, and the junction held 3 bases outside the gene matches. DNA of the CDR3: TGTGCCAGCAGCTTGAACGGGGGGGAGACCCAGTACTTC. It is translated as CASSLNGGETQYF.

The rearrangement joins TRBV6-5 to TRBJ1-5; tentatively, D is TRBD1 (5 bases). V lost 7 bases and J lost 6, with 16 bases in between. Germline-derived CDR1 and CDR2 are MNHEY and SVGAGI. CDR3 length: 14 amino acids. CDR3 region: CASKAGGGGQPQHF. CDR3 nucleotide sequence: TGTGCCAGCAAGGCGGGGGGTGGGGGTCAGCCCCAGCATTTT.

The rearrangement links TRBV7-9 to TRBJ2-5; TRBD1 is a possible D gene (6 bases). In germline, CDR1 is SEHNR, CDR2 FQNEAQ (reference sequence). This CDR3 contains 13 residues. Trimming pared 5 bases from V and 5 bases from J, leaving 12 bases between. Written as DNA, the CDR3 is TGTGCCAGCAGCAGTAACAGGGTGGAGACCCAGTACTTC. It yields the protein CASSSNRVETQYF.

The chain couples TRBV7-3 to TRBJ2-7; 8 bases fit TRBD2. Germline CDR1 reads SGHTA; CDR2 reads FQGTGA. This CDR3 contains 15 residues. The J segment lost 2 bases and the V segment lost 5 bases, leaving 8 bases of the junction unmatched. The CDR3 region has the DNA TGTGCCAGCAGCCCCCAGAGCGGGAGTGCCTACGAGCAGTACTTC. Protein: CASSPQSGSAYEQYF. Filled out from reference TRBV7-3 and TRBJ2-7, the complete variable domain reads GAGVSQTPSNKVTEKGKYVELRCDPISGHTALYWYRQSLGQGPEFLIYFQGTGAADDSGLPNDRFFAVRPEGSVSTLKIQRTERGDSAVYLCASSPQSGSAYEQYFGPGTRLTVT.

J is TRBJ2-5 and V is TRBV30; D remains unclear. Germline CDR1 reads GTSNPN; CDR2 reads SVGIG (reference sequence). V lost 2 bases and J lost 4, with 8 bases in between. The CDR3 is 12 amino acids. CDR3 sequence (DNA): TGTGCCTGGAGTTGGGCAGGAGAGACCCAGTACTTC. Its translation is CAWSWAGETQYF.

The CDR3 coding sequence is TGTGCCAGCAGCCGCCTCGGGACAGCGAACACCGGGGAGCTGTTTTTT. Translated: CASSRLGTANTGELFF. This rearrangement joins TRBV27 to TRBJ2-2, with TRBD1 matching 7 bases. The V gene end was trimmed by 6 bases and the J gene end by 0 bases; junction bases not matched to a gene: 7. Germline V gene sequence: CDR1 MNHEY, CDR2 SMNVEV (reference sequence). This CDR3 has 16 residues.

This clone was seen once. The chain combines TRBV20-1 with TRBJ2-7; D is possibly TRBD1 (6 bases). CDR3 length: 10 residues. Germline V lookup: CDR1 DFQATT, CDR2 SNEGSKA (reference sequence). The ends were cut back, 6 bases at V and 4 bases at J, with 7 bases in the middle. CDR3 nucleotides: TGCAGTGCAGGACAGTACGAGCAGTACTTC. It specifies CSAGQYEQYF.

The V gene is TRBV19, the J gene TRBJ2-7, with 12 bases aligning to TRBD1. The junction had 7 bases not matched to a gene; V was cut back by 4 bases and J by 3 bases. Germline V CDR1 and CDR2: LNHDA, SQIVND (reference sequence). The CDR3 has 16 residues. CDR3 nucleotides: TGTGCCAGTAGTACGGGACAGGGGGCCCCGTTCTACGAGCAGTACTTC. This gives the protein CASSTGQGAPFYEQYF.

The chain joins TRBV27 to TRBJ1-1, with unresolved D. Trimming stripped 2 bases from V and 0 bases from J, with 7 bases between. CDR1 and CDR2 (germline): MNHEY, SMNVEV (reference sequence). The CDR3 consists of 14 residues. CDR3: CASSLTVLNTEAFF. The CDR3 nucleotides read TGTGCCAGCAGTTTAACGGTTCTGAACACTGAAGCTTTCTTT.

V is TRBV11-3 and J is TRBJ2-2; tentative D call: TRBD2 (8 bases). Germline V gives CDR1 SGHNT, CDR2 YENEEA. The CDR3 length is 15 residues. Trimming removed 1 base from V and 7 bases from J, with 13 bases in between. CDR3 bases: TGTGCCAGCAGCTTAGTTAGCGGGACAGTCGGGGAGCTGTTTTTT. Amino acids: CASSLVSGTVGELFF.

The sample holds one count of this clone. CDR3 protein: CASSLVGVPSYEQYF. The CDR3, as DNA: TGTGCCAGCAGCTTGGTAGGGGTTCCGTCCTACGAGCAGTACTTC. The chain is built from TRBV5-5 and TRBJ2-7; a possible D gene is TRBD1 (5 bases). Germline V lookup: CDR1 SGHKS, CDR2 YYEKEE (reference sequence). The CDR3 extends over 15 amino acids. V was trimmed by 0 bases and J by 1 base, leaving 11 bases between them.